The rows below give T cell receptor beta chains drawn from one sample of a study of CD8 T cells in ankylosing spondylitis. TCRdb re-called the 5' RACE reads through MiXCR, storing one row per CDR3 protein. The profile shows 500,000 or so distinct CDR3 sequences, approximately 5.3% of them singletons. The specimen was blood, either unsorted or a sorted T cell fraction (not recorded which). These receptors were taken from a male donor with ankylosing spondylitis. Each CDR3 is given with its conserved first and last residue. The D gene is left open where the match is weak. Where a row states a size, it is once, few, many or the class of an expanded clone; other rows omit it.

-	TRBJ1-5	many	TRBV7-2	CASSLALGGGQPQHF
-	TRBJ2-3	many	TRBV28	CASSSQRPPDTQYF
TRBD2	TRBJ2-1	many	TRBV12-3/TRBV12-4	CASSFVSGGNDEQFF
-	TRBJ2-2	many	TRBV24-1	CATGRGTDYTGELFF
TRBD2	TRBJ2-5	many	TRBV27	CASSSKGLAGEETQYF
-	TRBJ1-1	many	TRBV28	CASSGRGMNTEAFF
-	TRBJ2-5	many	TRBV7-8	CASSHSGTLEKTQYF
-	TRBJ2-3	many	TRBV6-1	CASSRGSYGDTQYF
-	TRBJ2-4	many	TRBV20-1	CSASPLSGLNIQYF
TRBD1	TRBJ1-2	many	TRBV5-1	CASSPGGDYGYTF
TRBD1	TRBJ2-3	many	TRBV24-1	CATSDPGQGDYTDTQYF
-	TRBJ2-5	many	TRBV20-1	CSARGRHREGTQYF
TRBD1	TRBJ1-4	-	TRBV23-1	CASSQGGQGAKVATNEKLFF
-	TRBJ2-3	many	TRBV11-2	CASRSGVHGDTQYF
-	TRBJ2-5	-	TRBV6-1	CASRRAPGKQTQYF
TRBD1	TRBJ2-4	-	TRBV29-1	CSATGQVPFGNIQYF
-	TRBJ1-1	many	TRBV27	CASSLFPQGMNTEAFF
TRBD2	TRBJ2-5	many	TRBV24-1	CATSRRGGLGETQYF
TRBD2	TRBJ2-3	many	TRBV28	CASSFYLRGSYGGDTQYF
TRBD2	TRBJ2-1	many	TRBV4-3	CASSPGRGAYNEQFF
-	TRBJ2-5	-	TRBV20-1	CSALKGTVGETQYF
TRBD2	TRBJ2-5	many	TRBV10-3	CAISKAGVRETQYF
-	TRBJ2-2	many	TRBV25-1	CASSTRLRGENTGELFF
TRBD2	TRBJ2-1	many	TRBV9	CASSVASGGTNEQFF
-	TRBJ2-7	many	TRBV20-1	CSARGTTYEQYF
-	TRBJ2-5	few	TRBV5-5	CASSLGTLRETQYF